These 9 T cell receptor beta chains were all obtained from the same sample, sequenced in a study of CD8+CD57+ T cells in acquired aplastic anemia. Patients included in sequencing had previously demonstrated CD8+CD57+ cell expansion by flow cytometry. Both TCR beta VDJ combination and CDR3 sequence profiling were carried out. Genomic DNA was the template for this profiling. TCRdb re-called the reads with MiXCR, one entry per CDR3 protein. This sample has more than 150,000 distinct CDR3 sequences, with approximately 52% found just once. Sequencing was performed on sorted CD4+, CD8+, or CD8+CD57+ T cells (not recorded which) from PBMCs. These TCRs come from a human donor with aplastic anemia.

This chain links TRBV2 with TRBJ2-6; TRBD1 matches at 7 bases. From germline, CDR1 is SNHLY and CDR2 FYNNEI. V shed 6 bases, J shed 3 bases, and the junction held 5 bases outside the gene matches. CDR3 length: 15 amino acids. The CDR3 loop is CASSLTGLGANVLTF. Written as DNA, the CDR3 is TGTGCCAGCAGCTTGACAGGGCTTGGGGCCAACGTCCTGACTTTC.

Many counts were recorded for this clonotype. The rearrangement links TRBV19 to TRBJ1-2; weak D call: TRBD1 (5 bases). V lost 8 bases, J lost 2 bases, and 12 bases lay in between. Germline CDR1 LNHDA, CDR2 SQIVND (reference sequence). The length of the CDR3 is 13 residues. The CDR3, as DNA: TGTGCCAGTTTCAGTCGGGACAACTATGGCTACACCTTC. Its protein product is CASFSRDNYGYTF.

The chain carries TRBV2 and TRBJ2-7, with 12 bases aligning to TRBD1. The length of the CDR3 is 14 residues. Germline loops: CDR1 SNHLY, CDR2 FYNNEI. The trim removed 8 bases at V and 5 bases at J, leaving 7 bases unmatched. CDR3 sequence (DNA): TGTGCCAGCCGTAAGGGACAGGGGGCACACGAGCAGTACTTC. As protein: CASRKGQGAHEQYF.

The chain is built from TRBV19 and TRBJ2-7, with a tentative D call TRBD1 (6 bases). The germline gives CDR1 LNHDA, CDR2 SQIVND (reference sequence). The CDR3 spans 14 residues. Between the trimmed V and J ends, which lost 4 bases and 2 bases, there was a span of 12 bases. CDR3 region: CASSTTTGTYEQYF. DNA for the CDR3: TGTGCCAGTAGTACGACAACAGGGACCTACGAGCAGTACTTC.

The rearrangement links TRBV7-8 to TRBJ2-3; 9 bases line up with TRBD1. Trimming took 5 bases from V and 0 from J; bases not matched to a gene: 6. In germline, CDR1 is SGHVS, CDR2 FQNEAQ. The CDR3 extends over 16 amino acids. In DNA form, the CDR3 reads TGTGCCAGCAGCCTAATGGGGACAGGGAGCACAGATACGCAGTATTTT. Protein sequence: CASSLMGTGSTDTQYF.

The chain recombines TRBV11-1 with TRBJ1-1; TRBD1 is a possible D gene (5 bases). This CDR3 comprises 17 residues. CDR1 is SGHAT and CDR2 is FQDESV in the germline V gene (reference sequence). The V end lost 1 base, the J end lost 1 base, and 16 bases lay between the germline ends. The CDR3 sequence: CASSLVSMQGGNTEAFF. CDR3 coding DNA: TGTGCCAGCAGCTTAGTCTCGATGCAGGGCGGGAACACTGAAGCTTTCTTT.

The rearrangement links TRBV7-8 to TRBJ2-5, with 12 bases fitting TRBD2. V was clipped by 5 bases and J by 2 bases; unmatched bases: 9. CDR1 and CDR2 (germline): SGHVS, FQNEAQ. The CDR3 runs to 17 residues. The CDR3 region is CASSDLLAGGPQETQYF. CDR3 sequence (DNA): TGTGCCAGCAGCGACCTACTAGCGGGGGGTCCACAAGAGACCCAGTACTTC.

V is TRBV24-1 and J is TRBJ1-4; possible D gene TRBD1, 5 bases. This CDR3 has 12 residues. The ends were cut back, 7 bases at V and 4 bases at J, with 6 bases in the middle. Germline V gene data show CDR1 as KGHDR and CDR2 as SFDVKD. CDR3 in DNA: TGTGCCACCAGAGACAGTAATGAAAAACTGTTTTTT. Its protein is CATRDSNEKLFF.

This clonotype was observed a few times. The genes are TRBV30 and TRBJ1-3; the D gene is possibly TRBD1 (6 bases). Germline V gene sequence: CDR1 GTSNPN, CDR2 SVGIG (reference sequence). The CDR3 spans 15 residues. V lost 4 bases to trimming and J lost 4 bases, with 17 bases between them. The CDR3 region is CAWTRDTSYGNTIYF. CDR3 DNA sequence: TGTGCCTGGACTCGGGACACCTCTTACGGAAACACCATATATTTT.